The clone carrying this T cell receptor (beta chain) has just one count. Participants were aged about 18 to 89 years from more than 20 US areas. Individuals in the exposed group had encountered a COVID-19 case within 2 weeks preceding study entry. Germline V gene sequence: CDR1 SGHAT, CDR2 FQNNGV. CDR3 length: 14 amino acids. Trimming took 1 base from V and 2 from J, leaving 9 bases between them. These data originate in a study of blood T cell repertoires in COVID-19. Here immunoSEQ multiplex PCR was the method, and the copy in TCRdb shows in-frame clones only, minus some. Of 130,000 to 150,000 clones in the sample, roughly 90% are singletons; the top ten hold roughly 4%.

Source material: PBMCs or T cells enriched from blood (not recorded which). This clonotype originated in a woman aged 40 to 50 who had been exposed to COVID-19. The genes are TRBV11-2 and TRBJ2-7; D is uncertain. The CDR3 DNA is TGTGCCAGCAGCTTAGCATTCAGTACCTACGAGCAGTACTTC. As protein: CASSLAFSTYEQYF.